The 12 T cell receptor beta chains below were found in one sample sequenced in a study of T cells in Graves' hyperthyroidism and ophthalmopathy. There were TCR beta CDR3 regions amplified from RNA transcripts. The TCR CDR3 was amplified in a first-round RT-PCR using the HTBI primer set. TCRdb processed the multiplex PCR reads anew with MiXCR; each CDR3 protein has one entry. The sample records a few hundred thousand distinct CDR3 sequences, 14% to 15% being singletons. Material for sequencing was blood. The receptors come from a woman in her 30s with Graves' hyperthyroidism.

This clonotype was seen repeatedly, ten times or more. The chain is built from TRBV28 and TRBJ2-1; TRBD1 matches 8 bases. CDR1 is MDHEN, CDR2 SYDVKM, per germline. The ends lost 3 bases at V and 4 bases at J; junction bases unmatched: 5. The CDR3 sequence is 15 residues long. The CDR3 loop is CASSFGTGVYNEQFF. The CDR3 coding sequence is TGTGCCAGCAGTTTCGGGACAGGAGTTTACAATGAGCAGTTCTTC.

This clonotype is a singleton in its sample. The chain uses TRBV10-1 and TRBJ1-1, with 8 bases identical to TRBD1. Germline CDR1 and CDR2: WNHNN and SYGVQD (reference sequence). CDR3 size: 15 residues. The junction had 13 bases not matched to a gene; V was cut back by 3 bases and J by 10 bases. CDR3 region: CASSENTGGALPAFF. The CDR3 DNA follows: TGCGCCAGCAGTGAAAACACAGGGGGAGCCCTTCCAGCTTTCTTT.

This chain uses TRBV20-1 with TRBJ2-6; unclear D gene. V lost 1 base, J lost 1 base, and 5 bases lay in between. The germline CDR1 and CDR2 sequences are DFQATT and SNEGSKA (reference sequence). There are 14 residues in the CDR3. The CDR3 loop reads CSARVPSGANVLTF. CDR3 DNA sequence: TGCAGTGCTAGAGTACCTTCTGGGGCCAACGTCCTGACTTTC.

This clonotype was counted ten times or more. The CDR3 protein is CASMRGGLSYEQYF. DNA for the CDR3: TGTGCCAGCATGAGAGGAGGCCTCTCCTACGAGCAGTACTTC. The chain couples TRBV27 to TRBJ2-7, with D perhaps TRBD2 (5 bases). The ends were cut back, 7 bases at V and 0 bases at J, with 13 bases in the middle. This CDR3 has 14 amino acids. Germline CDR1 reads MNHEY; CDR2 reads SMNVEV (reference sequence).

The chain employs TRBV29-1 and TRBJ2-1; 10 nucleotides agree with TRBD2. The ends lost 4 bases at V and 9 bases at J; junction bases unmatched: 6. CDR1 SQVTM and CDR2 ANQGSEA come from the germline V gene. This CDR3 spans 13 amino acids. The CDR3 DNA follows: TGCAGCGTTGCTCTAGCGGGAGACACTGAGCAGTTCTTC. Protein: CSVALAGDTEQFF.

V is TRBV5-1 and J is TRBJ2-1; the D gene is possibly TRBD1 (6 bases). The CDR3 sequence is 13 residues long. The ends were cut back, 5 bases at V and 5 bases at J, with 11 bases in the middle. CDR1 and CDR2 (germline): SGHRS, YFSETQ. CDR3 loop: CASRMDSHNEQFF. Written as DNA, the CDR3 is TGCGCCAGCAGGATGGACAGTCACAATGAGCAGTTCTTC.

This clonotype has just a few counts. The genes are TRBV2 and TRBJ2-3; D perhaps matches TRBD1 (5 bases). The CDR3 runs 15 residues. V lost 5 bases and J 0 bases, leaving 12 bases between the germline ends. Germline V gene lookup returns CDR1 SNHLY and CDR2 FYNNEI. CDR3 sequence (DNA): TGTGCCAGCAGTTTAAGGTGGGGCAGCACAGATACGCAGTATTTT. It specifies CASSLRWGSTDTQYF.

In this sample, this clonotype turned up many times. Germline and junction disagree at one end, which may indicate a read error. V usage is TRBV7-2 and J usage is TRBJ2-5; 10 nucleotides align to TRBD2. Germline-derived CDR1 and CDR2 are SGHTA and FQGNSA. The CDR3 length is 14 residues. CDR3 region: CASSLGTSAETQYF. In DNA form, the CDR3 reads TGTGCCAGCAGTTTAGGGACTAGCGCAGAGACCCAGTACTTC.

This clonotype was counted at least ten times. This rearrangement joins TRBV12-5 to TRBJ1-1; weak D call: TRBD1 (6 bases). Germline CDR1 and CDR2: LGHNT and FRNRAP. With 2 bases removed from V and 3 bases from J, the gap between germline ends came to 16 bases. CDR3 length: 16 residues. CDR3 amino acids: CASGLNTGTPDTEAFF. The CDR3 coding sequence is TGTGCTAGTGGTTTGAACACAGGGACCCCCGACACTGAAGCTTTCTTT.

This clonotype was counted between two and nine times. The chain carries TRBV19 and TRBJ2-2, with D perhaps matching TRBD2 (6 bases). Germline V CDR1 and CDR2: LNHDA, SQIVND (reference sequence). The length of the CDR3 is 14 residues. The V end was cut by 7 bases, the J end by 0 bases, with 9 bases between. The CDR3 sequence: CASNSGSNTGELFF. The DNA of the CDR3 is TGTGCCAGTAATAGCGGATCGAACACCGGGGAGCTGTTTTTT.

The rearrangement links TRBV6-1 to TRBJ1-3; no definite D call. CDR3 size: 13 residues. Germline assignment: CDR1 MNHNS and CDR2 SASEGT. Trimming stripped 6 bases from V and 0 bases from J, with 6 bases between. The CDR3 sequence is CASSGYSGNTIYF. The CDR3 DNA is TGTGCCAGCAGCGGATACTCTGGAAACACCATATATTTT.

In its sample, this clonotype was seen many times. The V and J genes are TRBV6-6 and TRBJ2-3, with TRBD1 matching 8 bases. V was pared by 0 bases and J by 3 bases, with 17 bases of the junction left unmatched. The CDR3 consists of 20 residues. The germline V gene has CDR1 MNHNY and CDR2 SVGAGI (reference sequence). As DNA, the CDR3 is TGTGCCAGCAGTTACTCGAGGGCTACAGGGGGGCAGGGGCGGACAGATACGCAGTATTTT. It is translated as CASSYSRATGGQGRTDTQYF.